A selection of T cell receptor beta chains follows, all from one sample in a study of blood T cell repertoires in COVID-19. The assay was immunoSEQ multiplex PCR, and TCRdb's table has in-frame clones only and misses some. The sample records some 86,000 clones, approximately 90% being singletons. Sample: peripheral blood. The receptors come from a human donor with active COVID-19. The donor label of this sample is uncertain. Both conserved end residues are part of each CDR3. A D gene is named only where the DNA matches it firmly. Some rows mark clone size as missing; the rest say once, few, many or name a class of expanded clone.

.	TRBV5-4	.	TRBJ2-1	TGTGCCAGCAGCTTGGATTCTTTAGCGATAGGCTACAATGAGCAGTTCTTC	CASSLDSLAIGYNEQFF
once	TRBV7-3	.	TRBJ1-1	TGTGCCAGCAGCTTAACTGACGGGGGGACAACTTTCTTT	CASSLTDGGTTFF
.	TRBV5-6	TRBD1	TRBJ2-7	TGTGCCAGCAGCAAGGGACAGGGCTACGAGCAGTACTTC	CASSKGQGYEQYF
.	TRBV30	TRBD1	TRBJ1-2	TGTGCCGACCGTAGCACAGGGGTGGATGGCTACACCTTC	CADRSTGVDGYTF
once	TRBV4-1	.	TRBJ1-4	TGCGCCAGCAGCCAAGAGGAGTGGAGTGAAAAACTGTTTTTT	CASSQEEWSEKLFF
.	TRBV2	.	TRBJ2-3	TGTGCCAGCAGTGGTGACAGGTCTCATGGCCAATTGACAGATACGCAGTATTTT	CASSGDRSHGQLTDTQYF
once	TRBV10-3	TRBD2	TRBJ2-1	TGTGCCATCAGTGATAGCGGGGGGGCTCAGGATGAGCAGTTCTTC	CAISDSGGAQDEQFF
.	TRBV5-4	.	TRBJ1-4	TGTGCCAGCAGCTTGGCTGGGGGCGAGAGAGAAAAACTGTTTTTT	CASSLAGGEREKLFF
.	TRBV13	TRBD2	TRBJ2-1	TGTGCCAGCAGCTTAGATCCGGGGGTAGCGGGGGTTGATGAGCAGTTCTTC	CASSLDPGVAGVDEQFF
.	TRBV5-1	.	TRBJ1-3	TGCGCCAGCAGCCCCACCCCCGGTGGAGCCTCTGGAAACACCATATATTTT	CASSPTPGGASGNTIYF
.	TRBV5-1	.	TRBJ2-1	TGCGCCAGCAGCCCCGTCGGCGGCTCAAGCTCCTACAATGAGCAGTTCTTC	CASSPVGGSSSYNEQFF
.	TRBV19	TRBD2	TRBJ2-7	TGTGCCAGTAGTGCCGGGGCGGGAGGCGAGCAGTACTTC	CASSAGAGGEQYF
.	TRBV6-6	.	TRBJ1-3	TGTGCCAGCAAAGCCGCGGTGACCATATATTTT	CASKAAVTIYF
.	TRBV30	.	TRBJ2-3	TGTGCCTGGGAGACGGAACAGACAGATACGCAGTATTTT	CAWETEQTDTQYF
once	TRBV7-2	.	TRBJ2-4	TGTGCCAGCAGCTTAGTCCAGGGGAACATTCAGTACTTC	CASSLVQGNIQYF
.	TRBV27	.	TRBJ2-5	TGTGCCAGCAGTTTATCCCCGACTTCTCAAGAGACCCAGTACTTC	CASSLSPTSQETQYF
.	TRBV18	TRBD1	TRBJ2-5	TGTGCCAGCTCACCAGGACAGGGAGGTCCTCAAGAGACCCAGTACTTC	CASSPGQGGPQETQYF
.	TRBV7-9	TRBD1	TRBJ2-7	TGTGCCAGCAGCACCAGTCCCGGGACAGGGTTGGTAGGAGTCTACGAGCAGTACTTC	CASSTSPGTGLVGVYEQYF
few	TRBV7-9	TRBD1	TRBJ1-5	TGTGCCAGCAGCCCGACAGGGGCGATGTTTAGCAATCAGCCCCAGCATTTT	CASSPTGAMFSNQPQHF
.	TRBV2	.	TRBJ2-1	TGTGCCAGCATGAATTTTCGGGACTCCTACAATGAGCAGTTCTTC	CASMNFRDSYNEQFF
.	TRBV19	TRBD1	TRBJ2-2	TGTGCCAGTTCGGACAGGGGGGTATACACCGGGGAGCTGTTTTTT	CASSDRGVYTGELFF
.	TRBV7-2	.	TRBJ2-2	TGTGCCAGCAGCCCCGACATTCCGAACACCGGGGAGCTGTTTTTT	CASSPDIPNTGELFF
.	TRBV5-1	TRBD2	TRBJ2-5	TGCGCCAGCAGCCCGACTAGCGGCCAAAAGACCCAGTACTTC	CASSPTSGQKTQYF
.	TRBV5-1	.	TRBJ2-7	TGCGCCAGCAGCTTGGAGTCCCCCCGGACTGATGAGCAGTACTTC	CASSLESPRTDEQYF
.	TRBV4-1	TRBD2	TRBJ2-3	TGCGCCAGCAGCCAAGCTACACCCGAGCGGGGGGCGACAGATACGCAGTATTTT	CASSQATPERGATDTQYF
.	TRBV2	TRBD2	TRBJ2-3	TGTGCCAGCAGTGAAGCGCCCAGCGGGGGGGCGTATTTT	CASSEAPSGGAYF
few	TRBV19	.	TRBJ1-6	TGTGCCAGTAGATTGTCGGGCAGGGTGGGTTCACCCCTCCACTTT	CASRLSGRVGSPLHF